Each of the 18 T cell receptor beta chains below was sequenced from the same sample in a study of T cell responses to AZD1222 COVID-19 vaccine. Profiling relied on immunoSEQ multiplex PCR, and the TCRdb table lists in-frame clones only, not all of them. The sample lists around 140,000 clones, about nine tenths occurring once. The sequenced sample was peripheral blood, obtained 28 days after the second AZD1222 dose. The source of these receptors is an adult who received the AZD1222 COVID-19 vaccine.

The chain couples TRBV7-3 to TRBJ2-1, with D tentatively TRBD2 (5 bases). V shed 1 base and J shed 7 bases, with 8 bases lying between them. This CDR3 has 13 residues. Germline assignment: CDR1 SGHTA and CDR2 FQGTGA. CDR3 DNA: TGTGCCAGCAGCTTAATAGAGGGAAATGAGCAGTTCTTC. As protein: CASSLIEGNEQFF. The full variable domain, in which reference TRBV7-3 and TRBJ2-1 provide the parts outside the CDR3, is GAGVSQTPSNKVTEKGKYVELRCDPISGHTALYWYRQSLGQGPEFLIYFQGTGAADDSGLPNDRFFAVRPEGSVSTLKIQRTERGDSAVYLCASSLIEGNEQFFGPGTRLTVL.

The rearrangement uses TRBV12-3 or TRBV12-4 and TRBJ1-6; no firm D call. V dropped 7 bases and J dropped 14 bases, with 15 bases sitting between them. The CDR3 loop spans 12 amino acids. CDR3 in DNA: TGTGCCAGCAATCTTGGACGAACGGCCCTCCACTTT. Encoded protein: CASNLGRTALHF.

The CDR3 reads CSASPGARRSNSPLHF. The CDR3 coding sequence is TGCAGTGCTAGTCCGGGGGCGCGGCGGAGTAATTCACCCCTCCACTTT. The rearrangement links TRBV20-1 to TRBJ1-6, with a weak D call TRBD1 (6 bases). This CDR3 comprises 16 residues. V was clipped by 3 bases and J by 6 bases, with 18 bases between them. Germline V lookup: CDR1 DFQATT, CDR2 SNEGSKA (reference sequence).

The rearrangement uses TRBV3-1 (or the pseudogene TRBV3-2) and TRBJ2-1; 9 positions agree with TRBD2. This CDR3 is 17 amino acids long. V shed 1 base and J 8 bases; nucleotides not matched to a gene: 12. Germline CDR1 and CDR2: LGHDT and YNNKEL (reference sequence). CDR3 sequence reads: CASSQARAGLALYEQFF. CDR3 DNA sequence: TGTGCCAGCAGCCAAGCCCGGGCTGGACTAGCGCTTTATGAGCAGTTCTTC.

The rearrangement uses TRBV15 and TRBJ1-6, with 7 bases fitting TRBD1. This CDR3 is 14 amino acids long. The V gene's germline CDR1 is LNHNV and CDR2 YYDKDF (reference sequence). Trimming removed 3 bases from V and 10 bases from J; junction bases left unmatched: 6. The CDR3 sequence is CATSRTGKGSPLHF. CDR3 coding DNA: TGTGCCACCAGCAGGACAGGGAAGGGGTCACCCCTCCACTTT.

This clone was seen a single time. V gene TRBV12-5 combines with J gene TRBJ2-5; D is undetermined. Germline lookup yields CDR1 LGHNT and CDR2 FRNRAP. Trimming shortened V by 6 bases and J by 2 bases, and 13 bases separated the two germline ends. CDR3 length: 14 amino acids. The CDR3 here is CASGNVPLQETQYF. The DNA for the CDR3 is TGTGCTAGTGGAAATGTCCCCTTACAAGAGACCCAGTACTTC.

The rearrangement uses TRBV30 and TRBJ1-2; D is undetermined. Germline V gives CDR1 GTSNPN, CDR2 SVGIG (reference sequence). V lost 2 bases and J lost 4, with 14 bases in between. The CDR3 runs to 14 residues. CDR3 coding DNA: TGTGCCTGGAGTCCAATCCAGGATTTCTATGGCTACACCTTC. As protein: CAWSPIQDFYGYTF.

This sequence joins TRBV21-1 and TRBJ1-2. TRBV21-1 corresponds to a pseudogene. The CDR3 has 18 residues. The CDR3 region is CASSKVGDTRGGAYGYTF. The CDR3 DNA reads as TGTGCCAGCAGCAAAGTCGGTGACACGCGGGGAGGCGCCTATGGCTACACCTTC.

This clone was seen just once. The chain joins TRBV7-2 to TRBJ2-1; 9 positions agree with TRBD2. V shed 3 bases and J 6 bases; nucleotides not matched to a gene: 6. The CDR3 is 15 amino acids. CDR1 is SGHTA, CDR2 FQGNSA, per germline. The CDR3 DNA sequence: TGTGCCAGCAGCTTCACTAGCGGGCAGAGCAATGAGCAGTTCTTC. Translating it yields CASSFTSGQSNEQFF.

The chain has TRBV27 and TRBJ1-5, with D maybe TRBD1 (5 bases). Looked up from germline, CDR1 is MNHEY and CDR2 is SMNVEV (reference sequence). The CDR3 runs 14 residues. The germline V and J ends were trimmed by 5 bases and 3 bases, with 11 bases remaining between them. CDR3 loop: CASSRRQFNQPQHF. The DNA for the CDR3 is TGTGCCAGCAGTCGGCGACAGTTCAATCAGCCCCAGCATTTT.

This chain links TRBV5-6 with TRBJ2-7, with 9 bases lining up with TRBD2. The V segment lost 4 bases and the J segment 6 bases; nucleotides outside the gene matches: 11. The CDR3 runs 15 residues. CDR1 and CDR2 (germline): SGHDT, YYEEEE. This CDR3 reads CASSASEVAGVEQYF. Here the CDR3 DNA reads TGTGCCAGCAGCGCGTCAGAAGTAGCGGGAGTCGAGCAGTACTTC.

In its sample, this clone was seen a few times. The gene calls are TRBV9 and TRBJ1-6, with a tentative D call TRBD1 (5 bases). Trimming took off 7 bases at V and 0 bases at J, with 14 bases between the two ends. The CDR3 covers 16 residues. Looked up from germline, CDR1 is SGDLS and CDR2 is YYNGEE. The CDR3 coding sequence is TGTGCCAGCCAGGGTGGGGGTACCTCCTATAATTCACCCCTCCACTTT. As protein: CASQGGGTSYNSPLHF.

CDR3 bases: TGCGCCAGCAGCCCGCCAATCCGCCTGACAAGCGACCATAACTATGGCTACACCTTC. Encoded protein: CASSPPIRLTSDHNYGYTF. The chain uses TRBV4-1 and TRBJ1-2, with D unresolved. This CDR3 comprises 19 residues. Germline assignment: CDR1 MGHRA and CDR2 YSYEKL. V was trimmed by 4 bases and J by 1 base, leaving 25 bases between them.

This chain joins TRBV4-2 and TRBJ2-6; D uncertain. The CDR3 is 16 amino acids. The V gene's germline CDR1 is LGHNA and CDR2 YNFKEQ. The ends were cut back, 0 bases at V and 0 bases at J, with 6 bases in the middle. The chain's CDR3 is CASSQDSDSGANVLTF. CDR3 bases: TGTGCCAGCAGCCAAGATTCGGACTCTGGGGCCAACGTCCTGACTTTC.

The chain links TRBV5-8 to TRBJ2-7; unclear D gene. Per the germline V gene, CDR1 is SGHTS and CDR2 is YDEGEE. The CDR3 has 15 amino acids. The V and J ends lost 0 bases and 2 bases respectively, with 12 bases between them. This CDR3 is CASSLGVLETYEQYF. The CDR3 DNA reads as TGTGCCAGCAGCTTGGGGGTACTCGAAACCTACGAGCAGTACTTC.

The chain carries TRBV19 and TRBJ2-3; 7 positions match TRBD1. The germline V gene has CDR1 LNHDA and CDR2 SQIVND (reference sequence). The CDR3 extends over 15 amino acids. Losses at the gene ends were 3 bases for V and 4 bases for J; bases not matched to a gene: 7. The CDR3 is CASSMIGQGADTQYF. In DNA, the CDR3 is TGTGCCAGTAGTATGATTGGTCAGGGGGCAGATACGCAGTATTTT.

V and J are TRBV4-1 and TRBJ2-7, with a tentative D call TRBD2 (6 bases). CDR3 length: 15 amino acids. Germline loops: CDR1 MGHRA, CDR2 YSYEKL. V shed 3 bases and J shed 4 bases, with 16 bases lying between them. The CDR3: CASSQGGYRLYEQYF. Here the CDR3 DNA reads TGCGCCAGCAGCCAGGGGGGATACAGGCTTTACGAGCAGTACTTC.

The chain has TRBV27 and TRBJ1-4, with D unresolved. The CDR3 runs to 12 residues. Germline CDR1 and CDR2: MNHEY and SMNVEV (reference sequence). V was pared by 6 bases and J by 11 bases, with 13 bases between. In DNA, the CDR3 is TGTGCCAGCAGAACTTTGGAGTTGAAACTGTTTTTT. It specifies CASRTLELKLFF. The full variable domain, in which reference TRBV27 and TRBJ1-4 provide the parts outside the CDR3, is EAQVTQNPRYLITVTGKKLTVTCSQNMNHEYMSWYRQDPGLGLRQIYYSMNVEVTDKGDVPEGYKVSRKEKRNFPLILESPSPNQTSLYFCASRTLELKLFFGSGTQLSVL.